This is a list of T cell receptor beta chains from one sample in a study of T cells in Graves' hyperthyroidism and ophthalmopathy. TCRdb analysed the multiplex PCR reads with MiXCR anew, one entry per CDR3 protein. The table lists about 640,000 distinct CDR3 sequences, less than 25% of them singletons. Sequencing used blood. Receptors were obtained from a man aged 30 to 45 with Graves' ophthalmopathy. The CDR3 runs from the conserved cysteine through the conserved F or W. A D gene is named only where the DNA matches it firmly. Some rows mark clone size as missing; the rest say once, few, many or name a class of expanded clone.

>TRBD1|TRBV30|many|TRBJ1-4
CAWAPGQGVKLFF
TGTGCCTGGGCCCCGGGACAGGGAGTAAAACTGTTTTTT
>-|TRBV2|many|TRBJ2-5
CASSSRGETQYF
TGTGCCAGCAGCAGCAGGGGCGAGACCCAGTACTTC
>TRBD1|TRBV2|-|TRBJ1-4
CASRDGRGPNEKLFF
TGTGCCAGCAGAGACGGGAGGGGGCCTAATGAAAAACTGTTTTTT
>TRBD1|TRBV19|-|TRBJ2-7
CASSAGTGVYEQYF
TGTGCCAGTAGCGCCGGGACAGGGGTCTACGAGCAGTACTTC
>TRBD2|TRBV9|-|TRBJ2-7
CASSPTSGPLSYEQYF
TGTGCCAGCAGCCCTACTAGCGGCCCCCTCTCCTACGAGCAGTACTTC
>-|TRBV7-2|-|TRBJ2-5
CASTLSQRGLEETQYF
TGTGCCAGCACCTTATCCCAGAGGGGCCTTGAGGAGACCCAGTACTTC
>-|TRBV6-1|many|TRBJ1-1
CASSDGVTEAFF
TGTGCCAGCAGTGATGGGGTGACTGAAGCTTTCTTT
>TRBD1|TRBV20-1|-|TRBJ1-1
CSARPPQGAYTEAFF
TGCAGTGCTAGGCCCCCACAGGGGGCTTACACTGAAGCTTTCTTT
>-|TRBV10-3|many|TRBJ2-7
CAISTPGSYEQYF
TGTGCCATCAGTACCCCAGGCTCCTACGAGCAGTACTTC
>TRBD1|TRBV18|many|TRBJ1-5
CASSTGGAGQPQHF
TGTGCCAGCTCAACAGGGGGCGCCGGGCAGCCCCAGCATTTT
>-|TRBV6-1|many|TRBJ1-1
CASSPGRRGNTEAFF
TGTGCCAGCAGCCCCGGAAGGAGGGGGAACACTGAAGCTTTCTTT
>-|TRBV11-1|many|TRBJ2-5
CASSLGGVREETQYF
TGTGCCAGCAGCTTAGGCGGGGTTCGTGAGGAGACCCAGTACTTC
>TRBD1|TRBV4-1|-|TRBJ1-5
CASSQDAQGGRQPQHF
TGCGCCAGCAGCCAAGATGCCCAAGGGGGCCGTCAGCCCCAGCATTTT
>-|TRBV11-3|many|TRBJ2-3
CASSLVPTDTQYF
TGTGCCAGCAGCTTAGTCCCAACAGATACGCAGTATTTT
>TRBD2|TRBV7-9|-|TRBJ2-2
CASSFRLAGKLGELFF
TGTGCCAGCAGCTTCCGACTAGCGGGAAAGCTCGGGGAGCTGTTTTTT
>TRBD2|TRBV5-1|-|TRBJ2-1
CASSRAGGPTYNEQFF
TGCGCCAGCAGCCGAGCGGGAGGTCCCACTTACAATGAGCAGTTCTTC
>TRBD2|TRBV20-1|-|TRBJ2-1
CSARWTSGRIAYNEQFF
TGCAGTGCTAGATGGACTAGCGGGAGGATCGCCTACAATGAGCAGTTCTTC